The clone carrying this T cell receptor beta chain was seen a handful of times. Its antigen remains unknown. This CDR3 region has 18 residues. The V gene's germline CDR1 is SGHTA and CDR2 FQGNSA. Trimming took 0 bases from V and 0 from J, leaving 18 bases between them. The data derive from a study of human T cells and chemical hapten exposure. In the study overall: Variation in per-sample TCR yields came mainly from small pooled library volume differences.

Overall study findings and caveats: In comparison with controls, expanded TCRs gave rise to a significantly larger number of large CDR3 similarity clusters.

From the RACE reads, TCRdb called clonotypes with MiXCR, one entry per CDR3 protein. The sample lists about 110,000 distinct CDR3 sequences; about a tenth were seen once. Time point in this sample: patch test 2, 6 weeks after DPC sensitization. Stated treatment: therapeutic diphenylcyclopropenone sensitization with weekly scalp DPC. Alopecia patients between 18 and 70 years old and suitable for DPC were used as donors. The sequence was collected from a woman aged 40-49 years with alopecia areata. Some clones in this sample may be carry-over from other donors' samples. The chain uses TRBV7-2 and TRBJ2-7; maybe TRBD2 (6 bases). The specimen was whole blood, collected in connection with sensitization to the hapten diphenylcyclopropenone (DPC). The CDR3 region is CASSLAPVGGPSSYEQYF. The CDR3 coding sequence is TGTGCCAGCAGCTTAGCGCCCGTCGGGGGTCCCAGCTCCTACGAGCAGTACTTC.